The rows below give T cell receptor beta chains drawn from one sample of a study of a mutant IDH1 vaccine in newly diagnosed glioma. The data were produced by immunoSEQ multiplex PCR, yet TCRdb's version contains in-frame clones alone and is incomplete. This repertoire shows roughly 68,000 clones, about four fifths found once; its top ten account for 7.5% to 9%. The source was PBMCs, collected from a glioma patient treated with radiotherapy, temozolomide or both. The origin of the receptors is a man in his fifties with glioma. CDR3s include the opening cysteine and the closing phenylalanine or tryptophan. D genes are given only for firm matches. The size field is filled for only some rows; it gives once, few, many or a size class.

TRBV6-1,TRBJ2-7,TRBD1,-,TGTGCCACTCTGGACAGGGCAAGGACCTACGAGCAGTACTTC,CATLDRARTYEQYF
TRBV5-1,TRBJ1-2,TRBD1,-,TGCGCCAGCAGCTTGAGCAGGGGGGGCTATGGCTACACCTTC,CASSLSRGGYGYTF
TRBV19,TRBJ1-4,-,-,TGTGCCAGTAGTCCCTCCTCAGGTAACGGTGAAAAACTGTTTTTT,CASSPSSGNGEKLFF
TRBV7-7,TRBJ2-1,-,-,TGTGCTAGCAGCCGGTTACAGGGGGGGAATGAGCAGTTCTTC,CASSRLQGGNEQFF
TRBV5-8,TRBJ1-2,-,once,TGTGCCAGCCCGGGGATGGGTTCTAACTATGGCTACACCTTC,CASPGMGSNYGYTF
TRBV6-1,TRBJ2-2,-,-,TGTGCCAGCAGTGGGAGCGGAGCCCTCACCGGGGAGCTGTTTTTT,CASSGSGALTGELFF
TRBV5-1,TRBJ2-7,TRBD2,few,TGCGCCAGCAGCTTGGTGCGGAGCGGGGGAGGCTACGAGCAGTACTTC,CASSLVRSGGGYEQYF
TRBV10-3,TRBJ1-1,-,-,TGTGCCATCAGTGGGGAACAGGGTTTGGTGACTGAAGCTTTCTTT,CAISGEQGLVTEAFF
TRBV27,TRBJ2-7,TRBD2,-,TGTGCCAGCAGTTTAAGCGGGGTGGGAGCCTACGAGCAGTACTTC,CASSLSGVGAYEQYF
TRBV11-3,TRBJ2-5,TRBD1,-,TGTGCCAGCAGCTTAGGGGGACAGTCCCAAGAGACCCAGTACTTC,CASSLGGQSQETQYF
TRBV6-1,TRBJ2-2,-,-,TGTGCCAGCAGTGAAGGTCAACGGACCGGGGAGCTGTTTTTT,CASSEGQRTGELFF
TRBV7-9,TRBJ2-7,-,-,TGTGCCAGCAGCCCGGGAGCTAACTACGAGCAGTACTTC,CASSPGANYEQYF
TRBV30,TRBJ1-2,-,-,TGTGCCTGGAGCATACAGGAGGACTATGGCTACACCTTC,CAWSIQEDYGYTF
TRBV30,TRBJ2-4,-,once,TGTGCCTGGAGTTGGCAGGGTAGCAAAAACATTCAGTACTTC,CAWSWQGSKNIQYF
TRBV19,TRBJ1-5,-,-,TGTGCCAGTAGTATCGGGCAAGGTAGCAATCAGCCCCAGCATTTT,CASSIGQGSNQPQHF
TRBV7-2,TRBJ1-2,-,-,TGTGCCAGCAGCACCGGGACAACCTATGGCTACACCTTC,CASSTGTTYGYTF
TRBV19,TRBJ1-2,-,-,TGTGCCAGTAACAGTGGTGGCTACACCTTC,CASNSGGYTF
TRBV2,TRBJ2-3,-,-,TGTGCCAGCAGTATTGGGACCCCAGGAGATACGCAGTATTTT,CASSIGTPGDTQYF
TRBV4-1,TRBJ2-1,-,-,TGCGCCAGCAGCCACCAACAGGAATCCTACAATGAGCAGTTCTTC,CASSHQQESYNEQFF
TRBV27,TRBJ1-1,-,medium-sized,TGTGCCAGCAGTTTATTGCAGGGGAGAACTGAAGCTTTCTTT,CASSLLQGRTEAFF
TRBV2,TRBJ1-2,TRBD1,-,TGTGCCAGCAGAATCGGACAGGGACAAAATGGCTACACCTTC,CASRIGQGQNGYTF
TRBV9,TRBJ2-1,TRBD2,-,TGTGCCAGCAGCGTAGTAGGGACTAGCTTTGAGCAGTTCTTC,CASSVVGTSFEQFF